The clone carrying this T cell receptor (beta chain) has more than one count but fewer than ten. This sample stems from a study of human T cells and chemical hapten exposure. The wider study: Variability of per-sample TCR yields stemmed mainly from small differences in pooled library volume.

Time point indicated: pre-sensitization, week 0. The treatment here: therapeutic diphenylcyclopropenone sensitization with weekly scalp DPC. Patches went on only after blood had been drawn each time. Each donor was an alopecia patient between 18 and 70 years of age who qualified for DPC. Germline loops: CDR1 SNHLY, CDR2 FYNNEI. The CDR3 is 14 amino acids. V lost 4 bases to trimming and J lost 7 bases, with 13 bases between them. TCRdb reanalysed the RACE reads using MiXCR and keeps one entry per CDR3 protein. The sample has about 250,000 distinct CDR3 sequences; over 7.5% are singletons. The chain links TRBV2 to TRBJ1-4; weak D call: TRBD1 (5 bases). The specimen was whole blood, collected in connection with sensitization to the hapten diphenylcyclopropenone (DPC). The TCR comes from a man aged 18 to 35 with alopecia areata. Some clones in this sample may be carry-over from other donors' samples. This chain's CDR3 is CASSGSEGREKLFF. CDR3 bases: TGTGCCAGCAGTGGGTCAGAGGGGCGTGAAAAACTGTTTTTT.